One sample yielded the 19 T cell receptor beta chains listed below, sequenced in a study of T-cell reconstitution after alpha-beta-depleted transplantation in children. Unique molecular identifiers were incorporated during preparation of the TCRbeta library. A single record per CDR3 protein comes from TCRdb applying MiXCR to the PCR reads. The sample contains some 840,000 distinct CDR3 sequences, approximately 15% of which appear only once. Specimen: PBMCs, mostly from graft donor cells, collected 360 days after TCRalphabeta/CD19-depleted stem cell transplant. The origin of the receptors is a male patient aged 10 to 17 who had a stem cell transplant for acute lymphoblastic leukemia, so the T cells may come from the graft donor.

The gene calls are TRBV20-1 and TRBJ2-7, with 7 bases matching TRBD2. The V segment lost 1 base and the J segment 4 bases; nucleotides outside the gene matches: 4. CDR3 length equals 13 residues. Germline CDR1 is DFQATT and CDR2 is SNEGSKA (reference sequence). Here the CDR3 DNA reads TGCAGTGCTAGAGGTTCGGGGGGTTACGAGCAGTACTTC. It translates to CSARGSGGYEQYF.

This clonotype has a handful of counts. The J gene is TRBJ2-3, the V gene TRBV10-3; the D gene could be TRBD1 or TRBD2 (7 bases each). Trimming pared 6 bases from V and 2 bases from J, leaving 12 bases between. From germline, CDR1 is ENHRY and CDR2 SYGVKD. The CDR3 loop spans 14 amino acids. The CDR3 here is CAISRGGLTDTQYF. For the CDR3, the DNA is TGTGCCATCAGCAGGGGGGGCCTCACAGATACGCAGTATTTT.

The DNA of the CDR3 is TGTGCCAGCAGTGAATTGGGAACGGCTTACGAGCAGTACTTC. Residues: CASSELGTAYEQYF. The rearrangement uses TRBV25-1 and TRBJ2-7; no firm D call. V shed 1 base and J shed 4 bases, with 11 bases lying between them. The CDR3 has 14 amino acids. Germline-derived CDR1 and CDR2 are MGHDK and SYGVNS.

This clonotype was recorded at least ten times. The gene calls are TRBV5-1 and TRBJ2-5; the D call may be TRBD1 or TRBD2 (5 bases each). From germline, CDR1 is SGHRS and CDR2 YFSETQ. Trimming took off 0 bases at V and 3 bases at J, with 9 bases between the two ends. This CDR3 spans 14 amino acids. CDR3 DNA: TGCGCCAGCAGCTTGGAAAGGGGAGAAGAGACCCAGTACTTC. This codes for CASSLERGEETQYF.

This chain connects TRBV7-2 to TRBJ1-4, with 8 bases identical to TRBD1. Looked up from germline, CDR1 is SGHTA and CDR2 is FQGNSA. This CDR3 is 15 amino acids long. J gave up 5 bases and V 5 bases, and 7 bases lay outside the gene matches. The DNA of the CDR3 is TGTGCCAGCAGCACCCGGACAGGGCGGAATGAAAAACTGTTTTTT. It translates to CASSTRTGRNEKLFF.

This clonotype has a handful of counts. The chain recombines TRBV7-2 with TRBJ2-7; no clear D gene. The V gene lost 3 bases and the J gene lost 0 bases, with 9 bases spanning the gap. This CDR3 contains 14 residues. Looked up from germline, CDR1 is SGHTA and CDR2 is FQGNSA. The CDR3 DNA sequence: TGTGCCAGCAGCTTTACGAGGAGCTCCTACGAGCAGTACTTC. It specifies CASSFTRSSYEQYF. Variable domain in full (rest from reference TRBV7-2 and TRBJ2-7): GAGVSQSPSNKVTEKGKDVELRCDPISGHTALYWYRQSLGQGLEFLIYFQGNSAPDKSGLPSDRFSAERTGGSVSTLTIQRTQQEDSAVYLCASSFTRSSYEQYFGPGTRLTVT.

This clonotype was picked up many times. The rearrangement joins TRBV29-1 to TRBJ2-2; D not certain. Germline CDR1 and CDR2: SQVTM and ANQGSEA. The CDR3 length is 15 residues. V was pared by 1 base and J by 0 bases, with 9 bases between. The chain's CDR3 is CSVEGWPPNTGELFF. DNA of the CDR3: TGCAGCGTTGAAGGGTGGCCTCCGAACACCGGGGAGCTGTTTTTT.

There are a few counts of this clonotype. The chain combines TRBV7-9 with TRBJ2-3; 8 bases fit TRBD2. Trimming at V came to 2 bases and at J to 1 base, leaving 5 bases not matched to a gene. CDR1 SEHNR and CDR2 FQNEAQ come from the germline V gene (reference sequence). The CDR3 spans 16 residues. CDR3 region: CASSLTSGGGTDTQYF. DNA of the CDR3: TGTGCCAGCAGCTTAACTAGCGGAGGGGGCACAGATACGCAGTATTTT.

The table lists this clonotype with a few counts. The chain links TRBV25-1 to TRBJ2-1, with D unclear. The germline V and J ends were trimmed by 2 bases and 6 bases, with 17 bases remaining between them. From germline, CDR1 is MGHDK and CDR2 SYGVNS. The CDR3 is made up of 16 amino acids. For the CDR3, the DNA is TGTGCCAGCAGTGAACCGAGTCTCATAGCACGCAATGAGCAGTTCTTC. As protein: CASSEPSLIARNEQFF.

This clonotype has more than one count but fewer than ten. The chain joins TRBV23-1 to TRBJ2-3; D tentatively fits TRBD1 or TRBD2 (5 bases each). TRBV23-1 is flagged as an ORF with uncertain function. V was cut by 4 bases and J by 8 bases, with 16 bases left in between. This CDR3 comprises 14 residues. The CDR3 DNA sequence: TGCGCCAGCAGTCCCGGACGGGGCTGGGGTACGCAGTATTTT. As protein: CASSPGRGWGTQYF.

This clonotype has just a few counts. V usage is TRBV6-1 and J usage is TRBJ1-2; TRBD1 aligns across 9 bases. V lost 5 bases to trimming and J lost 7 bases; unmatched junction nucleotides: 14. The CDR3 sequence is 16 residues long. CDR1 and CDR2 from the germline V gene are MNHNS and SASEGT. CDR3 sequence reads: CASSPQQGAWIGGYTF. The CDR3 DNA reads TGTGCCAGCAGTCCTCAACAGGGGGCCTGGATTGGTGGCTACACCTTC.

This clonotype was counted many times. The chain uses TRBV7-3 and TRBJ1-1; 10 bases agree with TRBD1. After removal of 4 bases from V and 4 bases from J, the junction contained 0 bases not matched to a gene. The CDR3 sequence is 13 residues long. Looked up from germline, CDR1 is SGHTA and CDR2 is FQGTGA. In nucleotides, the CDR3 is TGTGCCAGCAGCTGGACAGGGGGCACTGAAGCTTTCTTT. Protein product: CASSWTGGTEAFF.

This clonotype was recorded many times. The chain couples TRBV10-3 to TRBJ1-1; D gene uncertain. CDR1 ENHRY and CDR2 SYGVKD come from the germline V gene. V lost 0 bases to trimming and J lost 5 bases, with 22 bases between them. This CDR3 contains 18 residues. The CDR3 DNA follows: TGTGCCATCAGTGAGTCAGCACAGTCTTTACCCGTGGGGACTGAAGCTTTCTTT. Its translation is CAISESAQSLPVGTEAFF.

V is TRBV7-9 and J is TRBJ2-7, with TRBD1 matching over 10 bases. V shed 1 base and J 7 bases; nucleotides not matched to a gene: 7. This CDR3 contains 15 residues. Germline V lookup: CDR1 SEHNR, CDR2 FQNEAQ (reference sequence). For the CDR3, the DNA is TGTGCCAGCAGCTTAGTGGGGGACAGGGGTGGAGAGCAGTACTTC. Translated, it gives CASSLVGDRGGEQYF.

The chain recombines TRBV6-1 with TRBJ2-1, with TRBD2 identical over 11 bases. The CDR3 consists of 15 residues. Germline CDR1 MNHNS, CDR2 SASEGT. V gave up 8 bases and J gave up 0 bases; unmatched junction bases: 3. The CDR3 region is CASPSGRRSYNEQFF. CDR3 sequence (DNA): TGTGCCAGCCCTAGCGGGAGGCGCTCCTACAATGAGCAGTTCTTC.

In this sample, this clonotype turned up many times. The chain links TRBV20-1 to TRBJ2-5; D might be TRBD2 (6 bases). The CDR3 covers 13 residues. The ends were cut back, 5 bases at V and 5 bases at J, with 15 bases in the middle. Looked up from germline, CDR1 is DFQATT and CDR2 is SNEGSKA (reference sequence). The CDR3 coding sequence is TGCAGTGCTGCACCGGGACTTGGCGAGACCCAGTACTTC. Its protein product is CSAAPGLGETQYF.

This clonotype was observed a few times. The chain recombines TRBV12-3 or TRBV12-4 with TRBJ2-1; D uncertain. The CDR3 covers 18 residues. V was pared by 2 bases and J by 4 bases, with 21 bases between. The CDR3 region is CASSLLRFGSPPYNEQFF. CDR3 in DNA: TGTGCCAGCAGTTTATTAAGGTTTGGCTCCCCTCCATACAATGAGCAGTTCTTC.

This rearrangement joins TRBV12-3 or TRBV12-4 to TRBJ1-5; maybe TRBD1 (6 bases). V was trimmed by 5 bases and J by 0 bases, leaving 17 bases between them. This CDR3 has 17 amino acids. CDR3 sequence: CASSRSGRGHSNQPQHF. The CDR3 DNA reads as TGTGCCAGCAGTCGTTCAGGGAGGGGACATAGCAATCAGCCCCAGCATTTT.

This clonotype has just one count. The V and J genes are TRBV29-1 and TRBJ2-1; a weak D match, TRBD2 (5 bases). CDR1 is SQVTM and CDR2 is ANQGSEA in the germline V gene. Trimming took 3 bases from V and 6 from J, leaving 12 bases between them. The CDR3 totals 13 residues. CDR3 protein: CSVDPRGFNEQFF. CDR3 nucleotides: TGCAGCGTTGACCCACGAGGGTTCAATGAGCAGTTCTTC.